This entry features one T cell receptor beta chain sequence. Its target is unknown. Sequencing used immunoSEQ multiplex PCR; TCRdb keeps in-frame clones, though not all of them. This sample has about 9,300 clones, with more than 75% found just once. These data originate in a study of STAT3 mutations in large granular lymphocyte leukemia. Overall study: Immunosuppressive therapy was given to more than half of T-LGLL patients. General study points: Every T-LGLL patient had at least one immunodominant TCRbeta clonotype. After therapy, 6 of 18 patients switched clonotypes, all new clones STAT3 wild type.

The CDR3 contains 12 residues. Per the germline V gene, CDR1 is SGHAT and CDR2 is FQDESV (reference sequence). Trimming cost V 2 bases and J 6 bases, with 8 bases left between them. The V and J genes are TRBV11-1 and TRBJ2-7; D remains ambiguous. The sequencing input was peripheral blood mononuclear cells. This sequence was found in an older man with T-cell large granular lymphocyte leukemia. Some clones in this sample may be carry-over from other donors' samples. The CDR3 loop reads CASSLPLGEQYF. In nucleotides, the CDR3 is TGTGCCAGCAGCTTACCCTTGGGCGAGCAGTACTTC.